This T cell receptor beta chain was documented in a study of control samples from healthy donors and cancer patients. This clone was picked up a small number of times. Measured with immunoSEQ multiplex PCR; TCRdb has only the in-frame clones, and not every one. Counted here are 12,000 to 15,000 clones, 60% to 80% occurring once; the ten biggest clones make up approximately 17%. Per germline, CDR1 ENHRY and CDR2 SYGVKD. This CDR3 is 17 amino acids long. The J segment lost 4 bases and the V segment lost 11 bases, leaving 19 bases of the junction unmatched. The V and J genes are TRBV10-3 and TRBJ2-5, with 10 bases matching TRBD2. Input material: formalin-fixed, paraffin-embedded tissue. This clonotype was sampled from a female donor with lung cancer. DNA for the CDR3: TGTGCCGTTCGTAGCTCGCTAGCGGGAGCGGGGTCAGAGACCCAGTACTTC. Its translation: CAVRSSLAGAGSETQYF.